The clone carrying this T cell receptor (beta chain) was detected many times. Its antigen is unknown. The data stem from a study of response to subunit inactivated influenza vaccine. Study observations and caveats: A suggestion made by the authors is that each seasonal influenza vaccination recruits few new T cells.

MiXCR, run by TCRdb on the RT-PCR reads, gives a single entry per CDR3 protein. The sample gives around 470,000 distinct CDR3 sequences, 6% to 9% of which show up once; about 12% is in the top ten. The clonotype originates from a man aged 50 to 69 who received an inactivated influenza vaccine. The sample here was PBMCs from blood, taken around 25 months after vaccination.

This CDR3 is CSARVPGPGSNQPQHF. CDR3 nucleotide sequence: TGCAGTGCTAGAGTTCCAGGTCCGGGGTCCAATCAGCCCCAGCATTTT. The chain is built from TRBV20-1 and TRBJ1-5; D is undetermined. This CDR3 is 16 amino acids long. From germline, CDR1 is DFQATT and CDR2 SNEGSKA (reference sequence). The V and J ends lost 1 base and 3 bases respectively, with 16 bases between them.